One sample yielded the 13 T cell receptor beta chains listed below, sequenced in a study of spatial heterogeneity in lung cancer. The time point was: sample taken at primary tumor resection. Sequencing was performed on whole RNA extracted from tumor and nontumor lung tissue, or from frozen PBMC, and the material was left unsorted. TCRdb re-called the 5' RACE reads with MiXCR, one entry per CDR3 protein. The repertoire consists of tens of thousands of distinct CDR3 sequences, with about an eighth occurring once and the leading ten covering 6.5% to 8.5%. Here the sequenced sample was PBMCs, taken at surgery. The receptors come from a male donor with early-stage non-small cell lung cancer.

There are many counts of this clonotype. The chain couples TRBV10-3 to TRBJ2-1; the D gene is possibly TRBD1 (6 bases). This CDR3 is 15 amino acids long. With 5 bases removed from V and 1 base from J, the gap between germline ends came to 12 bases. Germline CDR1 reads ENHRY; CDR2 reads SYGVKD. The CDR3 here is CAISKTGESYNEQFF. The CDR3 coding sequence is TGTGCCATCAGTAAGACAGGCGAATCCTACAATGAGCAGTTCTTC.

There are a few counts of this clonotype. The chain employs TRBV24-1 and TRBJ2-7; 7 bases fit TRBD1. V was pared by 4 bases and J by 6 bases, with 8 bases of the junction left unmatched. Germline V gene sequence: CDR1 KGHDR, CDR2 SFDVKD. The CDR3 is made up of 14 amino acids. This CDR3 is CATSESPGTAEQYF. The DNA of the CDR3 is TGTGCCACCAGTGAATCCCCTGGGACAGCCGAGCAGTACTTC.

The V call is TRBV2, the J call TRBJ1-1; D possibly corresponds to TRBD1 (5 bases). Between the trimmed V and J ends, which lost 7 bases and 6 bases, there was a span of 12 bases. CDR3 size: 12 residues. Germline CDR1 and CDR2: SNHLY and FYNNEI. Here the CDR3 reads CASNLGQAEAFF. Written as DNA, the CDR3 is TGTGCCAGCAATCTGGGGCAGGCTGAAGCTTTCTTT.

This clonotype was seen repeatedly, ten times or more. V usage is TRBV24-1 and J usage is TRBJ2-7; perhaps TRBD1 as D (6 bases). Per germline, CDR1 KGHDR and CDR2 SFDVKD. Trimming stripped 7 bases from V and 5 bases from J, with 11 bases between. This CDR3 has 12 residues. CDR3 residues: CATRLTGHEQYF. CDR3 nucleotide sequence: TGTGCCACCAGATTGACAGGTCACGAGCAGTACTTC.

The CDR3 region has the DNA TGTGCCATCAGTGAAATGACTGGAAACACCATATATTTT. It yields the protein CAISEMTGNTIYF. J is TRBJ1-3 and V is TRBV10-3; no clear D gene. The CDR3 runs to 13 residues. Looked up from germline, CDR1 is ENHRY and CDR2 is SYGVKD. The V gene lost 3 bases and the J gene lost 2 bases, with 5 bases spanning the gap.

The chain recombines TRBV12-3 or TRBV12-4 with TRBJ2-7; D remains ambiguous. The CDR3 sequence is 14 residues long. Trimming took off 1 base at V and 2 bases at J, with 9 bases between the two ends. The CDR3 DNA reads as TGTGCCAGCAGTTTAGTCGGGCCCACCTACGAGCAGTACTTC. Its protein is CASSLVGPTYEQYF.

Points on this clonotype: Mismatch with germline at one junction end may stem from a read error. This chain connects TRBV5-1 to TRBJ1-4; TRBD1 is a possible D gene (6 bases). There are 13 residues in the CDR3. Per germline, CDR1 SGHRS and CDR2 YFSETQ. CDR3 amino acids: CASRLEGVETLFF. The CDR3 DNA sequence: TGCGCCAGCAGGCTGGAGGGGGTTGAAACACTGTTTTTT.

This rearrangement joins TRBV7-8 to TRBJ2-5; D is unresolved. Germline CDR1 and CDR2: SGHVS and FQNEAQ. The CDR3 extends over 11 amino acids. V lost 5 bases and J 5 bases, leaving 6 bases between the germline ends. The CDR3 DNA follows: TGTGCCAGCAGCCCCTGGGAGACCCAGTACTTC. Translating gives CASSPWETQYF.

The CDR3 spells CASSLDRGSRSQPQHF. CDR3 nucleotide sequence: TGTGCCAGCAGCCTCGACAGGGGATCAAGATCTCAGCCCCAGCATTTT. The chain joins TRBV5-8 to TRBJ1-5; 8 positions agree with TRBD1. Trimming cost V 4 bases and J 6 bases; bases outside gene matches: 12. The CDR3 is made up of 16 amino acids. Germline V gene lookup returns CDR1 SGHTS and CDR2 YDEGEE.

This chain uses TRBV7-2 with TRBJ1-3; D not resolved. Germline V lookup: CDR1 SGHTA, CDR2 FQGNSA. The V and J ends lost 5 bases and 3 bases respectively, with 8 bases between them. The CDR3 consists of 13 residues. In nucleotides, the CDR3 is TGTGCCAGCAGCCCGACTAGTGGAAACACCATATATTTT. It specifies CASSPTSGNTIYF.

This clonotype showed up just a few times. The chain uses TRBV15 and TRBJ2-5, with 7 bases fitting TRBD1. CDR3 size: 15 residues. Germline CDR1 is LNHNV and CDR2 is YYDKDF (reference sequence). V dropped 2 bases and J dropped 2; count of bases not matched to a gene: 5. CDR3: CATSRKPGQQETQYF. The CDR3 DNA sequence: TGTGCCACCAGCAGAAAACCGGGACAGCAAGAGACCCAGTACTTC.

The rearrangement links TRBV20-1 to TRBJ1-4, with a weak D call TRBD1 (5 bases). CDR1 and CDR2 (germline): DFQATT, SNEGSKA (reference sequence). V dropped 3 bases and J dropped 7 bases, with 12 bases sitting between them. This CDR3 region has 13 residues. The CDR3 DNA reads TGCAGTGCTAGCCAGACAGTCGGTGAAAAACTGTTTTTT. As protein: CSASQTVGEKLFF.

The table lists this clonotype with many counts. The chain uses TRBV5-1 and TRBJ2-3; TRBD2 matches at 7 bases. Trimming removed 7 bases from V and 4 bases from J; junction bases left unmatched: 6. The germline V gene encodes CDR1 SGHRS and CDR2 YFSETQ. The CDR3 is made up of 13 amino acids. CDR3 residues: CASAAGASDTQYF. CDR3 bases: TGCGCCAGCGCCGCGGGAGCTTCAGATACGCAGTATTTT. Full variable domain (outside the CDR3, taken from reference TRBV5-1 and TRBJ2-3): KAGVTQTPRYLIKTRGQQVTLSCSPISGHRSVSWYQQTPGQGLQFLFEYFSETQRNKGNFPGRFSGRQFSNSRSEMNVSTLELGDSALYLCASAAGASDTQYFGPGTRLTVL.